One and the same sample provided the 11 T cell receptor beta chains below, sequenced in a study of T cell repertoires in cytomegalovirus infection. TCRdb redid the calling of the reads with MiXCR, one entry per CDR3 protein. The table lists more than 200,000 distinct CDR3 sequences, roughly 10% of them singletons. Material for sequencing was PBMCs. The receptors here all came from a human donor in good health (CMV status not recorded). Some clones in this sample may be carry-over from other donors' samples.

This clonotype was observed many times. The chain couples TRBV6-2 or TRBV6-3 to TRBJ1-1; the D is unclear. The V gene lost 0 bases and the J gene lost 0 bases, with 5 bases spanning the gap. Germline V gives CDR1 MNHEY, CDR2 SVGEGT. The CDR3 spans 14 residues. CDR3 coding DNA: TGTGCCAGCAGTTACTCGCCGGTGAACACTGAAGCTTTCTTT. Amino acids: CASSYSPVNTEAFF.

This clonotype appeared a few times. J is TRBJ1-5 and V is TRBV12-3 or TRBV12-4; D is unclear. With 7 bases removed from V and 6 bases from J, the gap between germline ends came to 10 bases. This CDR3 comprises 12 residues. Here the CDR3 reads CASKGRTQPQHF. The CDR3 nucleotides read TGTGCCAGCAAAGGGCGGACTCAGCCCCAGCATTTT.

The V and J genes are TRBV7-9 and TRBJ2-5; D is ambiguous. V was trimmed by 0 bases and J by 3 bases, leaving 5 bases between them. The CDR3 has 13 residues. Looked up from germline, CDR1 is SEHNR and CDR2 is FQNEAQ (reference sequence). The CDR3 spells CASSLAAKETQYF. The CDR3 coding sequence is TGTGCCAGCAGCTTAGCAGCGAAAGAGACCCAGTACTTC.

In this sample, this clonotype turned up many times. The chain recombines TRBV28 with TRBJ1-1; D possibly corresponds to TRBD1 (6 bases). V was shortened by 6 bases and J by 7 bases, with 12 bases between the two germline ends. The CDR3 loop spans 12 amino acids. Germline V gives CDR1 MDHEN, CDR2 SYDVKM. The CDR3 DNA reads TGTGCCAGCAGGAGAACAGGGATTGAAGCTTTCTTT. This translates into CASRRTGIEAFF.

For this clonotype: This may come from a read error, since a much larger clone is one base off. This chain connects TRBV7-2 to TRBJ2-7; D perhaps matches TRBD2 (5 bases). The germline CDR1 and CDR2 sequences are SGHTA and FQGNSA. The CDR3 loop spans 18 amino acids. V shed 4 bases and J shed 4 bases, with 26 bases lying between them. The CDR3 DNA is TGTGCCAGCAGCTCTAACCGAGACTACCGGGTCAGGAGTTACGAGCAGTACTTC. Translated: CASSSNRDYRVRSYEQYF.

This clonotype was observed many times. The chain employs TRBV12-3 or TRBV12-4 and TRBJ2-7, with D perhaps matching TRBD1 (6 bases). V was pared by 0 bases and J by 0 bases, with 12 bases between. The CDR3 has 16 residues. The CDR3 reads CASSLALPGDSYEQYF. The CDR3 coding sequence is TGTGCCAGCAGTTTAGCGCTCCCAGGGGACTCCTACGAGCAGTACTTC.

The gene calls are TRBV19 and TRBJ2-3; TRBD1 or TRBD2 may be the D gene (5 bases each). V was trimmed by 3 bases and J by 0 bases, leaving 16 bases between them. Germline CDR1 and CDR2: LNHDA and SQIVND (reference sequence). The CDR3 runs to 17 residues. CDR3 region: CASSIERDVSSTDTQYF. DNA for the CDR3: TGTGCCAGTAGTATTGAGAGGGACGTATCTAGCACAGATACGCAGTATTTT.

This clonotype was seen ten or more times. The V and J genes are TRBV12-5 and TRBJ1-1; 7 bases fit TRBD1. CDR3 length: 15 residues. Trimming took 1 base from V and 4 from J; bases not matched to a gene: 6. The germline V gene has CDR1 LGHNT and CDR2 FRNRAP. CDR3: CASGLGQGYSTEAFF. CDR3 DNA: TGTGCTAGTGGTTTGGGACAGGGTTATAGCACTGAAGCTTTCTTT.

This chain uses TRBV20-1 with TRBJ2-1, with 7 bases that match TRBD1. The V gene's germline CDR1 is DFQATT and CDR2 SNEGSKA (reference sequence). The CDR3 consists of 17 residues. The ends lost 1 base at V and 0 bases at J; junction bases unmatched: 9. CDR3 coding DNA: TGCAGTGCTAGAGGGCATGAACAGGGGTACTCCTACAATGAGCAGTTCTTC. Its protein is CSARGHEQGYSYNEQFF.

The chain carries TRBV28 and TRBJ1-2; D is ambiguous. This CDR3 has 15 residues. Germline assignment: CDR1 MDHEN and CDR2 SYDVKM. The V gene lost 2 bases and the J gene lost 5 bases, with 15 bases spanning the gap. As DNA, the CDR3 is TGTGCCAGCAGTTTAAGTCGAGGGCTCGGTTATGGCTACACCTTC. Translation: CASSLSRGLGYGYTF.

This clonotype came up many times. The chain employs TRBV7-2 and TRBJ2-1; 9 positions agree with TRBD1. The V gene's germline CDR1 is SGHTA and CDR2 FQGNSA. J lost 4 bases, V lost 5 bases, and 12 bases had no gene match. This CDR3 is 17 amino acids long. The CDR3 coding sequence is TGTGCCAGCAGCGGGGCGTCAGGGACAGGGCTTTACAATGAGCAGTTCTTC. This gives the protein CASSGASGTGLYNEQFF.